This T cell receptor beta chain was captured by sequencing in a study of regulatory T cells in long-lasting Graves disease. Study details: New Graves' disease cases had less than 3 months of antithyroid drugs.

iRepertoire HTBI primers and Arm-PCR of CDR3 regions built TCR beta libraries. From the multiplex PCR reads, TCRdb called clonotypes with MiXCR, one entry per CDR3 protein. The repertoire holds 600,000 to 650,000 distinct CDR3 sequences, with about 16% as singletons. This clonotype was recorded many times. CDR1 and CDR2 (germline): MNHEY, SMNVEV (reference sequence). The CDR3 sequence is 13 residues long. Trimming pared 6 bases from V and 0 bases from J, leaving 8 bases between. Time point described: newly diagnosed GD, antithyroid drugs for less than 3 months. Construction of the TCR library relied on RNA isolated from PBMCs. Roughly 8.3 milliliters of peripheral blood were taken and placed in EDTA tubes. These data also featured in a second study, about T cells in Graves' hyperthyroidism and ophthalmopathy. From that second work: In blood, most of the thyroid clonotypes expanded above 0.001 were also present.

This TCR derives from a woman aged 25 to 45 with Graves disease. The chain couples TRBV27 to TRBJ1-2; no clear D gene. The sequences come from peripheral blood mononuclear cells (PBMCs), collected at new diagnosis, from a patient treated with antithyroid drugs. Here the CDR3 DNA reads TGTGCCAGCAGGGGAACGGCTAACTATGGCTACACCTTC. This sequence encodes CASRGTANYGYTF.